This T cell receptor beta chain is drawn from a study of T cell responses to AZD1222 COVID-19 vaccine. Study-level findings and limits: The donor group comprised mostly white British people and more females; the analysis possibly underestimated clonal diversity.

Concerning this clone itself: Antigen: not known.

Method: immunoSEQ multiplex PCR; TCRdb's copy keeps in-frame clones and lacks some. The sample includes fewer than 90,000 clones, approximately 90% seen only once; the top ten take roughly 11%. The CDR3 contains 15 residues. Germline V gene data show CDR1 as SGHTA and CDR2 as FQGNSA. Losses at the gene ends were 6 bases for V and 2 bases for J; bases not matched to a gene: 7. This chain links TRBV7-2 with TRBJ2-7, with TRBD1 identical over 10 bases. The clonotype originates from an adult who received the AZD1222 COVID-19 vaccine. The material was peripheral blood, obtained 28 days after the second AZD1222 dose. This CDR3 reads CASSFSGTGAYEQYF. The CDR3 bases are TGTGCCAGCAGTTTTAGCGGGACAGGGGCCTACGAGCAGTACTTC.